A single sample gave rise to the 2 T cell receptor beta chains below, sequenced in a study of T cell responses to AZD1222 COVID-19 vaccine. The data were produced by immunoSEQ multiplex PCR, yet TCRdb's version contains in-frame clones alone and is incomplete. This table has over 100,000 clones, roughly 87% appearing once. The sequenced sample was peripheral blood, obtained on day 0 of MenACWY control vaccination. The receptors stem from an adult in good health.

This chain uses TRBV10-3 with TRBJ2-7, with D perhaps matching TRBD2 (6 bases). This CDR3 is 13 amino acids long. Germline V gene sequence: CDR1 ENHRY, CDR2 SYGVKD. Trimming took 7 bases from V and 3 from J, leaving 13 bases between them. As DNA, the CDR3 is TGTGCCATCATGGCGGAGGGCGTCTACGAGCAGTACTTC. Its protein is CAIMAEGVYEQYF.

The rearrangement uses TRBV5-1 and TRBJ2-7; no reliable D call. The length of the CDR3 is 12 residues. Deletions cut 0 bases from V and 6 bases from J, with 7 bases between. Germline assignment: CDR1 SGHRS and CDR2 YFSETQ. The CDR3 region is CASSLDATEQYF. The DNA of the CDR3 is TGCGCCAGCAGCTTGGATGCGACCGAGCAGTACTTC.